This TCR beta chain was identified during a study of blood T cell repertoires in COVID-19. At the level of the study: Researchers got acute and convalescent COVID-19 samples from the United States, Italy and Spain. PBMCs, B-cell-depleted T cells, or T cells provided the cDNA or gDNA that made up the material.

The CDR3 is 14 amino acids. Germline trimming cut 5 bases from V and 9 bases from J; bases unmatched to any gene: 6. Germline assignment: CDR1 SGHTA and CDR2 FQGTGA. Study processing details: By means of reference gene primer amplification, nucleated cell counts were estimated. Method: immunoSEQ multiplex PCR; TCRdb's copy keeps in-frame clones and lacks some. V, J and clone size are taken as reported in that table, and D and trimming were inferred from the DNA itself. The table includes around 140,000 clones, 75% to 90% detected once. This TCR was sampled from an elderly man with acute or convalescent COVID-19. The rearrangement joins TRBV7-3 to TRBJ2-1; TRBD2 agrees at 11 bases. Sequencing input: peripheral blood. The CDR3 region has the DNA TGTGCCAGCAGCACTAGCGGGAGTTTGGGTGAGCAGTTCTTC. Translating it yields CASSTSGSLGEQFF.